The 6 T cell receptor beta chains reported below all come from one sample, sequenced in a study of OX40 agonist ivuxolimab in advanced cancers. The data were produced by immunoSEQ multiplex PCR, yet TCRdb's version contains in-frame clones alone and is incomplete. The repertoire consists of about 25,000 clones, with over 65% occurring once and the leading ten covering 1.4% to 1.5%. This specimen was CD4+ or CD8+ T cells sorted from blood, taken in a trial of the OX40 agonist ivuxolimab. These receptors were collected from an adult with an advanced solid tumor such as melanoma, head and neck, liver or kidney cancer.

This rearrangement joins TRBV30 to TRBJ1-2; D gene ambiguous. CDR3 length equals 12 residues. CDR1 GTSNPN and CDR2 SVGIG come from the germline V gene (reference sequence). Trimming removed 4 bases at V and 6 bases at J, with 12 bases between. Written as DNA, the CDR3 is TGTGCCTGGACCCCAATGGGAGATGGCTACACCTTC. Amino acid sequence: CAWTPMGDGYTF.

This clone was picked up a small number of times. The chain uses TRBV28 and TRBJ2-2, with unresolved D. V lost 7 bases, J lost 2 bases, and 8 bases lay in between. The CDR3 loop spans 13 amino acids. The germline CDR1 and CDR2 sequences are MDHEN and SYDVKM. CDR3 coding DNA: TGTGCCAGCACCAACCCTAACACCGGGGAGCTGTTTTTT. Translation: CASTNPNTGELFF.

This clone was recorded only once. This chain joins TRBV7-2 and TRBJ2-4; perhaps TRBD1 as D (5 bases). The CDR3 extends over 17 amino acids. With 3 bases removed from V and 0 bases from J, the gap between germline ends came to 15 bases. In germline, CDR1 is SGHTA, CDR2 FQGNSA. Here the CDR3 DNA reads TGTGCCAGCAGCTTTAAGGGGATGGGTCTAGCCAAAAACATTCAGTACTTC. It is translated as CASSFKGMGLAKNIQYF.

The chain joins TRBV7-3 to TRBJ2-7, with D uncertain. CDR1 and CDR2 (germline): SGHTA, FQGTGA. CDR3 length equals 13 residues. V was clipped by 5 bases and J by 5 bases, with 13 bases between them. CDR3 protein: CASSRGPRNEQYF. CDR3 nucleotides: TGTGCCAGCAGCCGTGGGCCCCGCAACGAGCAGTACTTC.

The CDR3 nucleotides are TGCGCCAGCAGCTGGCTCAGGGTGTTAACAGATACGCAGTATTTT. Translated, it gives CASSWLRVLTDTQYF. The chain joins TRBV5-1 to TRBJ2-3, with D possibly TRBD1 on 5 matching bases. The V gene's germline CDR1 is SGHRS and CDR2 YFSETQ. The CDR3 is 15 residues long. The germline V and J ends were trimmed by 3 bases and 3 bases, with 14 bases remaining between them.

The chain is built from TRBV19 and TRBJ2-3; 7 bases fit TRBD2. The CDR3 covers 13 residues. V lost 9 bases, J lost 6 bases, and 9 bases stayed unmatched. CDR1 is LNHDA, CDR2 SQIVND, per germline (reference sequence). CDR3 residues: CASGATGGDTQYF. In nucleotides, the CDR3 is TGTGCCAGCGGTGCAACGGGAGGCGATACGCAGTATTTT. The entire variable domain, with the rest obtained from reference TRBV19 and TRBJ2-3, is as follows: DGGITQSPKYLFRKEGQNVTLSCEQNLNHDAMYWYRQDPGQGLRLIYYSQIVNDFQKGDIAEGYSVSREKKESFPLTVTSAQKNPTAFYLCASGATGGDTQYFGPGTRLTVL.